This T cell receptor beta chain was identified during a study of regulatory T cells in long-lasting Graves disease. Building the TCR beta libraries relied on iRepertoire HTBI primers, and CDR3 regions underwent Arm-PCR. TCRdb used MiXCR to reprocess the multiplex PCR reads, holding one entry per CDR3 protein. The table has 390,000 or so distinct CDR3 sequences, less than 30% seen once; the top ten hold around 30%. The length of the CDR3 is 15 residues. CDR1 is MNHNS and CDR2 is SASEGT in the germline V gene. V was clipped by 6 bases and J by 7 bases; unmatched bases: 11. Study conclusions and caveats: Small sample size may have lowered accuracy. Persistent disease favored TRBV28, TRBJ1-2 and TRBJ2-5. Persistent Graves' disease cases displayed lower TCR diversity than newly diagnosed ones.

Time point in this sample: persistent/refractory GD, antithyroid drugs over 5 years with positive TRAb. Researchers made the TCR library from RNA that was extracted from PBMCs. This clonotype showed up just a few times. What it binds is not known. The sample in question was peripheral blood mononuclear cells (PBMCs), obtained when the disease was refractory, from a patient treated with antithyroid drugs. The chain joins TRBV6-1 to TRBJ2-5; TRBD1 matches at 10 bases. The source is a middle-aged woman with Graves disease. The CDR3 loop is CASRPDRGMSGTQYF. Written as DNA, the CDR3 is TGTGCCAGCAGGCCGGACAGGGGGATGTCGGGGACCCAGTACTTC.